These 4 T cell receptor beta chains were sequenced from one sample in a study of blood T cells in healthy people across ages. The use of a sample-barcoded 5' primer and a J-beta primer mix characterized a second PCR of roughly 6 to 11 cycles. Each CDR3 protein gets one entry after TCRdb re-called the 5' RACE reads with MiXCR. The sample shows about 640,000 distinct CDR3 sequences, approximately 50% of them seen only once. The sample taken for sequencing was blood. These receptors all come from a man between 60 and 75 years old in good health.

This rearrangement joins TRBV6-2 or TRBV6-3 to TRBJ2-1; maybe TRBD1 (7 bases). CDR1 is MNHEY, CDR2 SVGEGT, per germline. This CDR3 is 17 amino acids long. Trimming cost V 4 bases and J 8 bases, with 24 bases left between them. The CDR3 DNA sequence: TGTGCCAGCAGTTCCGCGAGTGCCCTTTCCAGGGGGGATGAGCAGTTCTTC. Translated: CASSSASALSRGDEQFF.

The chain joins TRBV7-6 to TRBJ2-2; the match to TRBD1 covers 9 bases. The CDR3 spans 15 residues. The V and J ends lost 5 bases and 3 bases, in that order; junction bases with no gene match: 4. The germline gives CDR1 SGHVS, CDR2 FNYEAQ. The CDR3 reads CASSATGGYTGELFF. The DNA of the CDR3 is TGTGCCAGCAGCGCGACAGGGGGGTACACCGGGGAGCTGTTTTTT.

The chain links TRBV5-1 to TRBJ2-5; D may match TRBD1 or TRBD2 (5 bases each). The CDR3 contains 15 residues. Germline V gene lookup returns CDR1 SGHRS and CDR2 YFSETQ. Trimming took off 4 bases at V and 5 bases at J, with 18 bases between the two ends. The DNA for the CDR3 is TGCGCCAGCAGCCCGGGGACCATCGAGGGGGAGACCCAGTACTTC. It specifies CASSPGTIEGETQYF.

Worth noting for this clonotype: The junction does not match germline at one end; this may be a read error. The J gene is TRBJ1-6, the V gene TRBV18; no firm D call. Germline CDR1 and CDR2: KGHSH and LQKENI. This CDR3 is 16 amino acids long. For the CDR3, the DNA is TGTGCCAGCTCGCCAGCCCGTCCTGAGGGCAATTCACCCCCCCACTTT. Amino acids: CASSPARPEGNSPPHF.